The next 15 T cell receptor beta chains were all read from a single sample in a study of T cell changes during pregnancy in multiple sclerosis (dated by TCRdb to the late 2010s). Library construction relied on the immunoSEQ multiplex PCR assay. TCRdb took this table from immuneACCESS and kept in-frame rearrangements with V and J called. Such tables lack part of the clones; where checked against another copy, unresolved V genes explain under half of the gap, and the rest is unexplained. The sample table holds 13,000 to 15,000 clones, of which roughly 85% were seen once. The ten top clones hold under 20% of the sample. This specimen was CD8+ T cells from peripheral blood mononuclear cells, taken in the first trimester of pregnancy. Receptors originate from a female donor with multiple sclerosis, enrolled in a pregnancy study.

This chain uses TRBV7-9 with TRBJ2-2, with 9 nucleotides matching TRBD1. J lost 6 bases, V lost 4 bases, and 9 bases had no gene match. Germline V gene data show CDR1 as SEHNR and CDR2 as FQNEAQ (reference sequence). This CDR3 contains 16 residues. CDR3: CASSSGGTGYSGELFF. The CDR3 DNA sequence: TGTGCCAGCAGCTCCGGCGGGACAGGGTATTCCGGGGAGCTGTTTTTT.

The rearrangement uses TRBV9 and TRBJ2-7, with 10 bases aligning to TRBD2. Germline CDR1 is SGDLS and CDR2 is YYNGEE. The CDR3 runs 15 residues. J was trimmed by 4 bases and V by 1 base; bases with no gene match: 5. In DNA form, the CDR3 reads TGTGCCAGCAGCGTACTAGCGGGAGTAGGTTACGAGCAGTACTTC. It encodes CASSVLAGVGYEQYF.

V is TRBV6-4 and J is TRBJ2-1, with 7 bases lining up with TRBD2. The CDR3 totals 15 residues. The germline V gene has CDR1 MRHNA and CDR2 SNTAGT. V lost 2 bases to trimming and J lost 6 bases; unmatched junction nucleotides: 7. The chain's CDR3 is CASSDGLAASNEQFF. The DNA of the CDR3 is TGTGCCAGCAGTGACGGGCTAGCGGCGTCCAATGAGCAGTTCTTC.

In its sample, this clone is medium-sized. The chain recombines TRBV5-1 with TRBJ1-5, with TRBD1 as a possible D gene (5 bases). From germline, CDR1 is SGHRS and CDR2 YFSETQ. Trimming left V 4 bases short and J 5 bases short, with 10 bases between. The CDR3 contains 13 residues. In DNA, the CDR3 is TGCGCCAGCAGCCCCGCGGGGGATCAGCCCCAGCATTTT. This sequence encodes CASSPAGDQPQHF.

This clone turned up a few times. The CDR3, as DNA: TGTGCCAGCAGCTTAGGACGGTGGGCCTTCGGCTACACCTTC. It translates to CASSLGRWAFGYTF. The chain recombines TRBV7-9 with TRBJ1-2, with no clear D. CDR1 and CDR2 (germline): SEHNR, FQNEAQ (reference sequence). The V end was cut by 1 base, the J end by 8 bases, with 14 bases between. The CDR3 is made up of 14 amino acids.

This clone came up once. The chain has TRBV21-1 and TRBJ1-1; TRBD1 reflects the table's D call only, with no check against the DNA. TRBV21-1 is tagged as a pseudogene. CDR3 length equals 16 residues. The CDR3 nucleotides are TGTGCCAGCAGCCTCCGGGACAGGGGGCCTGACACTGAAGCTTTCTTT. It translates to CASSLRDRGPDTEAFF.

The chain uses TRBV12-1 and TRBJ1-4. TRBV12-1 is labeled a pseudogene. The CDR3 consists of 17 residues. The CDR3 DNA sequence: TGTGCCAGCTGCTACCCTGTCGGGGGGTCAATAAGTGAAAAACTGTTTTTT. It codes for CASCYPVGGSISEKLFF.

V gene TRBV5-5 combines with J gene TRBJ2-4; TRBD1 matches at 9 bases. With V trimmed by 4 bases and J by 1 base, 12 bases remained unmatched. Looked up from germline, CDR1 is SGHKS and CDR2 is YYEKEE (reference sequence). This CDR3 has 18 amino acids. This CDR3 is CASSADRGTSIAKNIQYF. CDR3 bases: TGTGCCAGCAGCGCAGACAGGGGGACGAGTATTGCCAAAAACATTCAGTACTTC.

This chain joins TRBV30 and TRBJ1-1; D unclear. V lost 1 base and J 2 bases, leaving 17 bases between the germline ends. Germline V gene data show CDR1 as GTSNPN and CDR2 as SVGIG (reference sequence). The CDR3 is made up of 16 amino acids. CDR3 nucleotides: TGTGCCTGGAGTGGATTTAGTTGGGCCCACAACACTGAAGCTTTCTTT. It translates to CAWSGFSWAHNTEAFF.

The chain has TRBV14 and TRBJ2-3; tentative D call: TRBD1 (6 bases). There are 15 residues in the CDR3. From germline, CDR1 is SGHDN and CDR2 FVKESK. Trimming left V 6 bases short and J 2 bases short, with 15 bases between. The CDR3 loop reads CASSLHRVDTDTQYF. DNA for the CDR3: TGTGCCAGCAGTCTACACAGGGTCGACACAGATACGCAGTATTTT.

The V call is TRBV5-6, the J call TRBJ2-1, with 11 bases aligning to TRBD2. The CDR3 consists of 18 residues. Trimming removed 0 bases from V and 1 base from J; junction bases left unmatched: 6. Per germline, CDR1 SGHDT and CDR2 YYEEEE. The CDR3 DNA reads as TGTGCCAGCAGCTTGGATCTGGCTAGCGGGAGGTCCTACAATGAGCAGTTCTTC. It encodes CASSLDLASGRSYNEQFF.

This chain connects TRBV5-4 to TRBJ2-1; 8 nucleotides agree with TRBD1. Germline loops: CDR1 SGHNT, CDR2 YYREEE (reference sequence). After removal of 4 bases from V and 7 bases from J, the junction contained 7 bases not matched to a gene. The CDR3 consists of 14 residues. The CDR3 spells CASSPRTGKNEQFF. CDR3 bases: TGTGCCAGCAGCCCCCGGACAGGGAAAAATGAGCAGTTCTTC.

By its share, this clone is medium-sized. CDR3 nucleotide sequence: TGTGCCAGCAGTCCGACAGGAGGAGACTACTACGAGCAGTACTTC. Protein product: CASSPTGGDYYEQYF. The V call is TRBV6-5, the J call TRBJ2-7, with D perhaps TRBD1 (6 bases). The V gene lost 5 bases and the J gene lost 3 bases, with 17 bases spanning the gap. Germline V CDR1 and CDR2: MNHEY, SVGAGI. The CDR3 sequence is 15 residues long.

This clone was counted a single time. The gene calls are TRBV6-1 and TRBJ2-7, with a weak D call TRBD1 (5 bases). The CDR3 covers 15 residues. The germline V gene has CDR1 MNHNS and CDR2 SASEGT. The V end lost 2 bases, the J end lost 3 bases, and 14 bases lay between the germline ends. DNA of the CDR3: TGTGCCAGCAGTGAACTTGAAGGGGCTGGCTACGAGCAGTACTTC. Its translation is CASSELEGAGYEQYF.

The chain couples TRBV7-2 to TRBJ1-2, with 7 bases matching TRBD1. V shed 5 bases, J shed 2 bases, and the junction held 2 bases outside the gene matches. Germline V gene data show CDR1 as SGHTA and CDR2 as FQGNSA. The CDR3 spans 13 residues. As DNA, the CDR3 is TGTGCCAGCAGCCTGGGACAGAACTATGGCTACACCTTC. It translates to CASSLGQNYGYTF.